This T cell receptor (beta chain) stems from a study of neurological immune-mediated disorders. The sample's time point: longitudinal time-point 3. 5'RACE with 10-nucleotide random UMIs produced the cDNA. A single run covered 15-18 subjects with over 190 million TCR-beta sequences. TCRdb used MiXCR to reprocess the 5' RACE reads, holding one entry per CDR3 protein. Here the sample spans about 80,000 distinct CDR3 sequences, under 4.5% being singletons. The CDR3 has 15 amino acids. Germline assignment: CDR1 SGHRS and CDR2 YFSETQ. Trimming stripped 2 bases from V and 1 base from J, with 12 bases between. This clonotype was seen many times.

This sequence was found in a woman aged 55-69 years with multiple sclerosis. The source material was PBMCs. The chain links TRBV5-1 to TRBJ1-1; D is perhaps TRBD1 (6 bases). For the CDR3, the DNA is TGCGCCAGCAGCTTCACTACGACAGGGAACACTGAAGCTTTCTTT. Its translation is CASSFTTTGNTEAFF.